The clone carrying this TCR beta chain appeared many times. The antigen is undetermined. This record comes from a study of cytomegalovirus exposure and HLA in healthy donors. Study context: Around 180 million T cells yielded 100 million to 130 million unique TCR beta sequences, as an earlier analysis found.

General study results and limits: The authors listed over 150 TCR beta chains as cytomegalovirus-associated. Later analysis identified a missense DCLRE1C variant that was linked to TCR beta V- and J-gene trimming.

PCR involved 60 Vbeta and 13 Jbeta primers. Profiling relied on immunoSEQ multiplex PCR, and the TCRdb table lists in-frame clones only, not all of them. Found here are some 180,000 clones, roughly 77% of them singletons; the top ten hold 1.5% to 2%. The receptor's source is a woman younger than 45 in good health and CMV-seronegative. The sequenced material came from PBMCs.

The CDR3 loop is CASSQEVGRLANEKLFF. In nucleotides, the CDR3 is TGCGCCAGCAGCCAAGAAGTAGGCCGACTGGCTAATGAAAAACTGTTTTTT. The chain recombines TRBV4-1 with TRBJ1-4; D gene uncertain. The germline gives CDR1 MGHRA, CDR2 YSYEKL. The germline V and J ends were trimmed by 0 bases and 3 bases, with 14 bases remaining between them. The CDR3 consists of 17 residues.